The 13 T cell receptor beta chains below come from one sample, sequenced in a study of radiotherapy plus CTLA-4 blockade in lung cancer. Produced via immunoSEQ multiplex PCR; TCRdb's table is partial and in-frame only. The sample has around 130,000 clones, 85% to 90% seen once. The sequencing used peripheral blood, collected from a patient treated with radiotherapy plus ipilimumab. These receptors came from a human donor with non-small cell lung cancer that progressed on radiotherapy plus ipilimumab.

The chain is built from TRBV7-2 and TRBJ2-7; 7 bases map to TRBD2. J gave up 1 base and V 11 bases, and 11 bases lay outside the gene matches. CDR1 is SGHTA and CDR2 is FQGNSA in the germline V gene. The CDR3 extends over 14 amino acids. The CDR3 nucleotides read TGTGCCGGCGGGAGAGATGGGGTTTCCTACGAGCAGTACTTC. Translation gives CAGGRDGVSYEQYF. The entire variable domain, with the rest obtained from reference TRBV7-2 and TRBJ2-7, is as follows: GAGVSQSPSNKVTEKGKDVELRCDPISGHTALYWYRQSLGQGLEFLIYFQGNSAPDKSGLPSDRFSAERTGGSVSTLTIQRTQQEDSAVYLCAGGRDGVSYEQYFGPGTRLTVT.

The gene calls are TRBV6-6 and TRBJ1-1, with D tentatively TRBD1 (6 bases). V dropped 0 bases and J dropped 4 bases, with 9 bases sitting between them. The V gene's germline CDR1 is MNHNY and CDR2 SVGAGI (reference sequence). The CDR3 spans 14 residues. DNA for the CDR3: TGTGCCAGCAGTTACTCGCCAGGGGTCACTGAAGCTTTCTTT. Amino acid sequence: CASSYSPGVTEAFF.

The genes are TRBV11-2 and TRBJ2-1; D is perhaps TRBD1 (6 bases). CDR3 length: 17 residues. Germline V gene sequence: CDR1 SGHAT, CDR2 FQNNGV. With 5 bases removed from V and 9 bases from J, the gap between germline ends came to 26 bases. Here the CDR3 reads CASSPLGGSTGYAEQFF. For the CDR3, the DNA is TGTGCCAGCAGCCCCCTAGGGGGTTCGACTGGGTACGCTGAGCAGTTCTTC.

The rearrangement links TRBV7-9 to TRBJ1-2; 8 bases map to TRBD1. The CDR3 length is 14 residues. V dropped 5 bases and J dropped 7; count of bases not matched to a gene: 9. Germline V gene lookup returns CDR1 SEHNR and CDR2 FQNEAQ (reference sequence). CDR3 residues: CASSVTGQGGGYTF. In nucleotides, the CDR3 is TGTGCCAGCAGCGTAACCGGACAGGGCGGTGGCTACACCTTC.

The rearrangement uses TRBV5-6 and TRBJ2-7, with TRBD2 as a possible D gene (6 bases). The CDR3 has 12 amino acids. Per germline, CDR1 SGHDT and CDR2 YYEEEE. V gave up 2 bases and J gave up 7 bases, with 10 bases separating them. The CDR3 DNA reads as TGTGCCAGCAGCTTTTTGGGGAGGGAGCAGTACTTC. Protein: CASSFLGREQYF.

The chain employs TRBV18 and TRBJ2-6; no firm D call. V was trimmed by 6 bases and J by 3 bases, leaving 15 bases between them. This CDR3 has 16 residues. CDR1 and CDR2 (germline): KGHSH, LQKENI. This chain's CDR3 is CASSRIEDGGANVLTF. CDR3 in DNA: TGTGCCAGCTCCAGAATAGAGGACGGTGGGGCCAACGTCCTGACTTTC.

V is TRBV18 and J is TRBJ1-2, with D perhaps TRBD1 (5 bases). The CDR3 is 17 amino acids. Trimming took off 3 bases at V and 0 bases at J, with 17 bases between the two ends. Germline CDR1 is KGHSH and CDR2 is LQKENI. The CDR3, as DNA: TGTGCCAGCTCACCCCTCAAGCCAACAGGTACTAACTATGGCTACACCTTC. It yields the protein CASSPLKPTGTNYGYTF.

As regards this clone: Other DNA sequences within the sample encode an identical CDR3. This rearrangement joins TRBV5-1 to TRBJ2-5; D gene uncertain. V gave up 3 bases and J gave up 2 bases, with 2 bases separating them. The CDR3 sequence is 11 residues long. The V gene's germline CDR1 is SGHRS and CDR2 YFSETQ. The CDR3 sequence: CASSSQETQYF. CDR3 DNA sequence: TGCGCCAGCAGCTCGCAAGAGACCCAGTACTTC. Based on the CDR3 plus reference TRBV5-1 and TRBJ2-5, the full variable domain is KAGVTQTPRYLIKTRGQQVTLSCSPISGHRSVSWYQQTPGQGLQFLFEYFSETQRNKGNFPGRFSGRQFSNSRSEMNVSTLELGDSALYLCASSSQETQYFGPGTRLLVL.

The chain is built from TRBV6-1 and TRBJ2-4; TRBD2 might be the D (6 bases). The CDR3 extends over 20 amino acids. V was cut by 1 base and J by 0 bases, with 22 bases left in between. Germline V gives CDR1 MNHNS, CDR2 SASEGT. DNA for the CDR3: TGTGCCAGCAGTGAAGAGGGCGTGGGACTTGCCCTGGTAGCCAAAAACATTCAGTACTTC. Residues: CASSEEGVGLALVAKNIQYF.

The chain employs TRBV11-3 and TRBJ1-2, with D maybe TRBD1 (6 bases). CDR1 is SGHNT, CDR2 YENEEA, per germline. Trimming took off 5 bases at V and 2 bases at J, with 12 bases between the two ends. The CDR3 loop spans 14 amino acids. This CDR3 is CASSAGGLNYGYTF. In DNA, the CDR3 is TGTGCCAGCAGCGCCGGGGGCCTAAACTATGGCTACACCTTC.

The rearrangement links TRBV30 to TRBJ1-1; 9 positions match TRBD1. The CDR3 has 15 amino acids. Looked up from germline, CDR1 is GTSNPN and CDR2 is SVGIG (reference sequence). V gave up 4 bases and J gave up 2 bases; unmatched junction bases: 8. CDR3 DNA sequence: TGTGCCTGGACCCCCGGGACAGGGCATAACACTGAAGCTTTCTTT. It translates to CAWTPGTGHNTEAFF.

The rearrangement links TRBV5-1 to TRBJ1-1; 7 bases fit TRBD1. The germline V gene encodes CDR1 SGHRS and CDR2 YFSETQ. The CDR3 has 15 amino acids. Trimming took 0 bases from V and 5 from J; bases not matched to a gene: 7. For the CDR3, the DNA is TGCGCCAGCAGCTTGGAGAACAGGGGAAATACTGAAGCTTTCTTT. This gives the protein CASSLENRGNTEAFF.

The V call is TRBV7-9, the J call TRBJ2-7; the D is unclear. CDR3 length: 14 residues. The germline V gene encodes CDR1 SEHNR and CDR2 FQNEAQ (reference sequence). Between the trimmed V and J ends, which lost 5 bases and 5 bases, there was a span of 16 bases. The CDR3 nucleotides read TGTGCCAGCAGCCCGGGTCTGACCCACCACGAGCAGTACTTC. This encodes CASSPGLTHHEQYF.